This entry concerns a single TCR beta chain. As yet, its antigen is unknown. Use of 60 Vbeta and 13 Jbeta primers characterized the PCR. Using immunoSEQ multiplex PCR, the repertoire was profiled, and TCRdb retains in-frame clones only, with some absent. The sample's table shows more than 95,000 clones. The sample belongs to a study of cytomegalovirus exposure and HLA in healthy donors. Study conclusions and caveats: Earlier findings revealed that most TCR beta V segments proved productive either about 87% or about 30% of the time. Donors were assumed by presence/absence analyses to have roughly uniform sequencing depth.

Sequencing was performed on PBMCs. The TCR originated in a man aged 18 to 29 in good health and CMV-seronegative.

The CDR3 region is CASKQGNDYGYTF. CDR3 coding DNA: TGTGCCAGCAAACAGGGAAATGACTATGGCTACACCTTC. The chain carries TRBV7-9 and TRBJ1-2, with a tentative D call TRBD1 (6 bases). V was shortened by 7 bases and J by 3 bases, with 12 bases between the two germline ends. In germline, CDR1 is SEHNR, CDR2 FQNEAQ (reference sequence). The CDR3 sequence is 13 residues long.